This T cell receptor (beta chain) was observed in a study of T cells in Graves' hyperthyroidism and ophthalmopathy. Not enrolled were patients with uncontrolled infection, other autoimmune disease, pregnancy or lactation. Based on clinical symptoms, serum thyroxine and TRAb, thyroid ultrasound and orbital computed tomography, diagnoses were reached. The sample of blood was obtained at first hyperthyroidism diagnosis (before any ophthalmopathy symptoms). This clonotype was seen at least ten times. Its specificity is not known. Germline V gene lookup returns CDR1 LGHDT and CDR2 YNNKEL (reference sequence). V was cut by 4 bases and J by 5 bases, with 16 bases left in between. CDR3 length: 15 residues. Whole-study findings and limits: Onset of ophthalmopathy came a median roughly 6 months after the model predicted it.

Amplification of TCR beta CDR3 regions used RNA as the template. HTBI primers drove first-round RT-PCR of the TCR CDR3. TCRdb redid the calling of the multiplex PCR reads with MiXCR, one entry per CDR3 protein. The data contain under 450,000 distinct CDR3 sequences, about 18% of them singletons. The origin of this receptor is a woman aged 25 to 45 with Graves' hyperthyroidism that later progressed to Graves' ophthalmopathy. Sequencing was performed on blood. V and J are TRBV3-1 and TRBJ2-3; no clear D gene. CDR3 coding DNA: TGTGCCAGCAGCCCTTTATCTCTTGAGCAAGATACGCAGTATTTT. Its protein product is CASSPLSLEQDTQYF.